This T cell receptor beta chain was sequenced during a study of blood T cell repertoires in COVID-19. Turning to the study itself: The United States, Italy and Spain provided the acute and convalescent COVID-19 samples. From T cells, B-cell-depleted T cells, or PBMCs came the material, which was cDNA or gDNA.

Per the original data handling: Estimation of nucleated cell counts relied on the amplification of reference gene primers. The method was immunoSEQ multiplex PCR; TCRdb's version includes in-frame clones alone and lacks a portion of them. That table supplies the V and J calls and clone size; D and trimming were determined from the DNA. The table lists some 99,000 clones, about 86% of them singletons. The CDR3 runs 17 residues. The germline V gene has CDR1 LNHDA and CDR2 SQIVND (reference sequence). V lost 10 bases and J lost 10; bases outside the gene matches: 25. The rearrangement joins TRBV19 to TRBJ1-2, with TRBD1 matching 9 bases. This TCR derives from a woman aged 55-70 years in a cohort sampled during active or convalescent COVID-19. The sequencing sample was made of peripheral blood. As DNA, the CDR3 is TGTGCCACTCGGGGCCACGAGGGATCGGGACAGGGAAAGGCCTACACCTTC. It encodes CATRGHEGSGQGKAYTF.